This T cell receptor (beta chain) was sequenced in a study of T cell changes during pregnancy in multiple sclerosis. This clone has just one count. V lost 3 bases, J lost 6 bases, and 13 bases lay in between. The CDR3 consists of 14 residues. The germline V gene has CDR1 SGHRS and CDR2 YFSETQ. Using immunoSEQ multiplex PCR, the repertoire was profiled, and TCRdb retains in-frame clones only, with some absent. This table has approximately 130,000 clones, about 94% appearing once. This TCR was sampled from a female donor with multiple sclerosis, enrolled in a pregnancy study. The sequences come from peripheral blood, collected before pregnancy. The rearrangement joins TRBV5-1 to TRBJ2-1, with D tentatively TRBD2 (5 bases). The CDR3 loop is CASSYRGEGNEQFF. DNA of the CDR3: TGCGCCAGCAGCTACCGAGGAGAGGGCAATGAGCAGTTCTTC.